The 26 T cell receptor beta chains below come from one sample, sequenced in a study of CD8 T cells in ankylosing spondylitis. TCRdb called the 5' RACE reads again in MiXCR, with one record for every CDR3 protein. The sample consists of a few hundred thousand distinct CDR3 sequences, over 15% of them appearing once. The specimen sequenced was blood, either unsorted or a sorted T cell fraction (not recorded which). These receptors all stem from a male donor with ankylosing spondylitis or in good health (not recorded which).

This clonotype was seen only a few times. CDR3 region: CASSYQGLAGSYNEQFF. DNA of the CDR3: TGTGCCAGCAGTTACCAGGGACTAGCGGGCTCCTACAATGAGCAGTTCTTC. The rearrangement joins TRBV6-5 to TRBJ2-1, with 12 positions matching TRBD2. This CDR3 region has 17 residues. The ends lost 2 bases at V and 0 bases at J; junction bases unmatched: 2. Germline V gene data show CDR1 as MNHEY and CDR2 as SVGAGI.

This clonotype was counted only a few times. V gene TRBV7-8 combines with J gene TRBJ2-5, with D tentatively TRBD2 (7 bases). Germline loops: CDR1 SGHVS, CDR2 FQNEAQ. This CDR3 has 15 amino acids. Trimming stripped 5 bases from V and 1 base from J, with 14 bases between. In DNA, the CDR3 is TGTGCCAGCAGCATCCTGGGAGGGGGCCAAGAGACCCAGTACTTC. It codes for CASSILGGGQETQYF.

The rearrangement uses TRBV6-1 and TRBJ2-1; 10 nucleotides line up with TRBD2. Trimming took 6 bases from V and 3 from J; bases not matched to a gene: 8. Per the germline V gene, CDR1 is MNHNS and CDR2 is SASEGT. The CDR3 is 16 residues long. CDR3 nucleotide sequence: TGTGCCAGCAGCGTATTAGGGACTAGCGACTACAATGAGCAGTTCTTC. This codes for CASSVLGTSDYNEQFF.

In this sample, this clonotype turned up many times. The J gene is TRBJ2-3, the V gene TRBV13, with 7 bases aligning to TRBD1. Trimming at V came to 5 bases and at J to 1 base, leaving 3 bases not matched to a gene. Germline CDR1 and CDR2: PRHDT and FYEKMQ (reference sequence). The CDR3 spans 14 residues. CDR3 in DNA: TGTGCCAGCAGCGCCGGACAGGGCACAGATACGCAGTATTTT. Protein product: CASSAGQGTDTQYF.

DNA for the CDR3: TGTGCCACCACCCGACCCGACAGCATGAACACTGAAGCTTTCTTT. This sequence encodes CATTRPDSMNTEAFF. The V call is TRBV15, the J call TRBJ1-1; perhaps TRBD1 as D (5 bases). The CDR3 is 15 amino acids. The V gene lost 7 bases and the J gene lost 0 bases, with 15 bases spanning the gap. Germline V lookup: CDR1 LNHNV, CDR2 YYDKDF (reference sequence).

Here the CDR3 reads CASSYATGGFSYEQYF. DNA of the CDR3: TGTGCCAGCAGTTATGCGACAGGGGGTTTTTCCTACGAGCAGTACTTC. The chain has TRBV6-5 and TRBJ2-7, with TRBD1 identical over 9 bases. Unmatched junction bases numbered 7, after V lost 3 bases and J lost 1 base. This CDR3 has 16 amino acids. Germline V CDR1 and CDR2: MNHEY, SVGAGI.

The chain uses TRBV2 and TRBJ2-1; 9 bases line up with TRBD2. V lost 4 bases and J lost 8; bases outside the gene matches: 21. The CDR3 totals 19 residues. Germline V gene data show CDR1 as SNHLY and CDR2 as FYNNEI. The CDR3 DNA reads TGTGCCAGCAGTGGACAGTCTTATTCAGGCGGGAGGGCCTTCGATGAGCAGTTCTTC. Translation: CASSGQSYSGGRAFDEQFF.

This clonotype was detected a few times. J is TRBJ2-4 and V is TRBV13; no clear D. The V and J ends lost 0 bases and 0 bases respectively, with 12 bases between them. In germline, CDR1 is PRHDT, CDR2 FYEKMQ (reference sequence). This CDR3 is built from 17 residues. The CDR3 region is CASSLGPEPVAKNIQYF. The CDR3 coding sequence is TGTGCCAGCAGCTTAGGCCCAGAGCCCGTAGCCAAAAACATTCAGTACTTC.

This chain joins TRBV12-5 and TRBJ2-1; 7 nucleotides agree with TRBD1. The germline V gene encodes CDR1 LGHNT and CDR2 FRNRAP. Unmatched junction bases numbered 20, after V lost 5 bases and J lost 16 bases. CDR3 length: 15 residues. CDR3 residues: CASGITDRAYNERFF. CDR3 coding DNA: TGTGCTAGTGGTATTACCGACAGGGCCTACAATGAGCGTTTCTTC.

This clonotype was found many times. The V call is TRBV29-1, the J call TRBJ2-7; maybe TRBD1 (6 bases). This CDR3 comprises 12 residues. V was clipped by 0 bases and J by 4 bases, with 7 bases between them. CDR1 is SQVTM, CDR2 ANQGSEA, per germline. The CDR3: CSVEDRGYEQYF. CDR3 DNA: TGCAGCGTTGAAGACAGGGGTTACGAGCAGTACTTC.

This sequence joins TRBV28 and TRBJ2-1, with D perhaps TRBD1 (6 bases). Germline values: CDR1 MDHEN, CDR2 SYDVKM. Trimming stripped 6 bases from V and 0 bases from J, with 12 bases between. The CDR3 totals 15 residues. The CDR3 nucleotides read TGTGCCAGCAGAATAGGGGGTAGCTCCTACAATGAGCAGTTCTTC. Amino acids: CASRIGGSSYNEQFF.

This clonotype came up a few times. The chain is built from TRBV7-3 and TRBJ1-6, with D tentatively TRBD1 (5 bases). This CDR3 comprises 15 residues. The V and J ends lost 0 bases and 6 bases respectively, with 9 bases between them. The germline CDR1 and CDR2 sequences are SGHTA and FQGTGA. CDR3 DNA: TGTGCCAGCAGCTTAACGCTGGGGCGTAATTCACCCCTCCACTTT. This codes for CASSLTLGRNSPLHF.

The chain uses TRBV9 and TRBJ2-3; TRBD1 is a possible D gene (5 bases). Deletions cut 1 base from V and 4 bases from J, with 13 bases between. The CDR3 runs to 15 residues. Germline V gene data show CDR1 as SGDLS and CDR2 as YYNGEE. The CDR3 sequence: CASSVYQGTADTQYF. In DNA form, the CDR3 reads TGTGCCAGCAGCGTATATCAGGGAACGGCAGATACGCAGTATTTT.

This clonotype has just a few counts. The J gene is TRBJ2-3, the V gene TRBV9; 7 bases line up with TRBD2. Germline assignment: CDR1 SGDLS and CDR2 YYNGEE. The CDR3 contains 14 residues. V shed 4 bases, J shed 5 bases, and the junction held 7 bases outside the gene matches. The CDR3 nucleotides are TGTGCCAGCAGCTCCCCCCCGGGAGGAGATACGCAGTATTTT. Translation gives CASSSPPGGDTQYF.

There are many counts of this clonotype. The CDR3 nucleotides read TGTGCCAGCAGCTTAACCCCACTAGCGGGCAATGAGCAGTTCTTC. Its translation is CASSLTPLAGNEQFF. The rearrangement joins TRBV7-3 to TRBJ2-1; 9 bases fit TRBD2. V gave up 0 bases and J gave up 6 bases; unmatched junction bases: 3. The CDR3 loop spans 15 amino acids. Germline-derived CDR1 and CDR2 are SGHTA and FQGTGA.

The chain couples TRBV2 to TRBJ2-1; TRBD2 matches 9 bases. Germline values: CDR1 SNHLY, CDR2 FYNNEI. The CDR3 contains 19 residues. The V gene end was trimmed by 0 bases and the J gene end by 3 bases; junction bases not matched to a gene: 12. In DNA form, the CDR3 reads TGTGCCAGCAGTGAAGCGGGATTGCTAGCGGGATCCCTCTACAATGAGCAGTTCTTC. Amino acid sequence: CASSEAGLLAGSLYNEQFF.

This rearrangement joins TRBV5-1 to TRBJ2-7, with 7 bases fitting TRBD1. The J segment lost 3 bases and the V segment lost 2 bases, leaving 8 bases of the junction unmatched. The CDR3 contains 15 residues. CDR1 SGHRS and CDR2 YFSETQ come from the germline V gene. CDR3 in amino acids: CASSFLRDRFYEQYF. The CDR3 bases are TGCGCCAGCAGCTTCCTCCGGGACAGATTCTACGAGCAGTACTTC.

In this sample, this clonotype turned up once. The genes are TRBV4-3 and TRBJ2-7; D may be TRBD1 or TRBD2 (7 bases each). The CDR3 spans 16 residues. V dropped 0 bases and J dropped 3 bases, with 15 bases sitting between them. Looked up from germline, CDR1 is LGHNA and CDR2 is YSLEER. The CDR3 spells CASSQELPRGGYEQYF. The CDR3, as DNA: TGCGCCAGCAGCCAAGAACTCCCCAGGGGGGGCTACGAGCAGTACTTC.

This sequence joins TRBV28 and TRBJ2-1, with D tentatively TRBD2 (5 bases). The CDR3 sequence is 15 residues long. The germline V gene encodes CDR1 MDHEN and CDR2 SYDVKM. The germline V and J ends were trimmed by 3 bases and 7 bases, with 16 bases remaining between them. Here the CDR3 reads CASSFPGRGGNEQFF. DNA of the CDR3: TGTGCCAGCAGTTTTCCCGGCCGGGGTGGAAATGAGCAGTTCTTC.

This rearrangement joins TRBV4-1 to TRBJ2-5; tentatively, D is TRBD2 (6 bases). The CDR3 sequence is 16 residues long. CDR1 is MGHRA and CDR2 is YSYEKL in the germline V gene. The V and J ends lost 0 bases and 7 bases respectively, with 18 bases between them. CDR3 region: CASSQDTGLGPVTQYF. The CDR3 DNA sequence: TGCGCCAGCAGCCAAGATACGGGACTGGGGCCAGTGACCCAGTACTTC.

This chain joins TRBV12-3 or TRBV12-4 and TRBJ1-6; D perhaps matches TRBD1 (6 bases). The CDR3 is made up of 12 amino acids. V shed 6 bases and J shed 15 bases, with 15 bases lying between them. The CDR3 DNA follows: TGTGCCAGCAGCACTCAGGGGTTTTTCCTCCACTTT. Amino acid sequence: CASSTQGFFLHF.

This clonotype was observed a handful of times. The chain combines TRBV11-1 with TRBJ2-1; TRBD2 might be the D (6 bases). CDR1 and CDR2 (germline): SGHAT, FQDESV (reference sequence). This CDR3 is built from 14 residues. V lost 7 bases and J lost 4, with 14 bases in between. CDR3 sequence: CASTQGGIYNEQFF. CDR3 DNA sequence: TGTGCCAGCACCCAGGGCGGGATATACAATGAGCAGTTCTTC.

This clonotype was detected ten times or more. The CDR3 loop reads CASSLAEDGNEKLFF. The CDR3 coding sequence is TGCGCCAGCAGCTTGGCCGAGGACGGAAATGAAAAACTGTTTTTT. The gene calls are TRBV5-1 and TRBJ1-4; D remains ambiguous. Germline CDR1 reads SGHRS; CDR2 reads YFSETQ. V was shortened by 0 bases and J by 5 bases, with 11 bases between the two germline ends. The length of the CDR3 is 15 residues.

This clonotype was counted only a few times. The gene calls are TRBV7-2 and TRBJ2-7; D is uncertain. The CDR3 runs 15 residues. Germline V gene lookup returns CDR1 SGHTA and CDR2 FQGNSA. V dropped 0 bases and J dropped 3 bases, with 12 bases sitting between them. The CDR3 DNA follows: TGTGCCAGCAGCTTAGCAGTTACGTTACACTACGAGCAGTACTTC. Translation gives CASSLAVTLHYEQYF.

As for this clonotype: A much larger clone sits a single nucleotide away, making a read error possible. V gene TRBV7-9 combines with J gene TRBJ1-4; D unresolved. The germline CDR1 and CDR2 sequences are SEHNR and FQNEAQ (reference sequence). Between the trimmed V and J ends, which lost 5 bases and 8 bases, there was a span of 6 bases. This CDR3 is built from 11 residues. In DNA, the CDR3 is TGTGCCAGCAGCCCCGGGGAAAAACTGTTTTTT. Its protein product is CASSPGEKLFF.

V and J are TRBV27 and TRBJ2-5; a possible D gene is TRBD2 (5 bases). V was cut by 5 bases and J by 0 bases, with 7 bases left in between. Per the germline V gene, CDR1 is MNHEY and CDR2 is SMNVEV (reference sequence). This CDR3 region has 13 residues. The CDR3 sequence: CASSPGYQETQYF. CDR3 DNA sequence: TGTGCCAGCAGTCCGGGATACCAAGAGACCCAGTACTTC.